This TCR beta chain was identified during a study of blood T cell repertoires in COVID-19. The table came from immunoSEQ multiplex PCR; TCRdb's copy has only in-frame clones and leaves some out. The sample consists of some 41,000 clones, 82% of them appearing once. The specimen was peripheral blood. This TCR derives from a woman aged 65 to 85 with acute or convalescent COVID-19.

CDR3 amino acids: CASSHLVGTVQETQYF. The CDR3 DNA follows: TGTGCCAGCAGCCACCTCGTAGGGACAGTTCAAGAGACCCAGTACTTC. This chain joins TRBV11-2 and TRBJ2-5; 7 nucleotides line up with TRBD1. The V gene's germline CDR1 is SGHAT and CDR2 FQNNGV. The CDR3 loop spans 16 amino acids. V was pared by 5 bases and J by 2 bases, with 11 bases of the junction left unmatched.